Below, one T cell receptor beta chain is given with its context. Its antigen is as yet unknown. These data come from a study of cytomegalovirus exposure and HLA in healthy donors. At the level of the study: The study's early data release held about 77 million unique TCRs from HLA-typed donors.

Participants comprised healthy donors of bone marrow. 13 Jbeta primers and 60 Vbeta primers were used for the PCR. Repertoires were generated with immunoSEQ multiplex PCR, while TCRdb's copy carries only in-frame clones and drops some. This sample carries 150,000 to 200,000 clones, around nine tenths of them seen once, and the ten largest clones take 0.65% to 0.9%. Trimming at V came to 5 bases and at J to 3 bases, leaving 8 bases not matched to a gene. The germline CDR1 and CDR2 sequences are SGHAT and FQNNGV. This CDR3 has 15 residues. Whole-study findings and limits: Associated with cytomegalovirus, according to the listing, were about 160 TCR beta chains.

Specimen: PBMCs. This receptor was obtained from a woman under 40 in good health and CMV-seronegative. V gene TRBV11-2 combines with J gene TRBJ2-3; 7 bases map to TRBD2. DNA of the CDR3: TGTGCCAGCAGCCCGGGAGGTCTAGCTACAGATACGCAGTATTTT. Protein: CASSPGGLATDTQYF.